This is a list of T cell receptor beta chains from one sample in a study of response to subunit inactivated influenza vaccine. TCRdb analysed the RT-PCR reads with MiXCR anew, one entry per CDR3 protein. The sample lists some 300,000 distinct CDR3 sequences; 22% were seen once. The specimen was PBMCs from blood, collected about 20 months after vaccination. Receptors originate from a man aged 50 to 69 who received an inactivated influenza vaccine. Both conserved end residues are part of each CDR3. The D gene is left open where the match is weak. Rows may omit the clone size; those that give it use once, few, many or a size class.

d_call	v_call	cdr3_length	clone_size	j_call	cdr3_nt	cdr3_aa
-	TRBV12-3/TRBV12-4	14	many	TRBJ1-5	TGTGCCAGCAGCCCCGCCGGGGGCAATCAGCCCCAGCATTTT	CASSPAGGNQPQHF
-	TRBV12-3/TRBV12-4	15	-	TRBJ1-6	TGTGCCAGCAGGGCCGGCGGACAGAATAATTCACCCCTCCACTTT	CASRAGGQNNSPLHF
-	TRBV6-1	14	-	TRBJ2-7	TGTGCCAGCACCAGGGGTTACACGGGGTACGAGCAGTACTTC	CASTRGYTGYEQYF
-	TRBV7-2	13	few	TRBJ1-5	TGTGCCAGCAGCCGAATCGAATCTGGGTCCCAGCATTTT	CASSRIESGSQHF
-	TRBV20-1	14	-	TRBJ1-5	TGCAGTGCTCGGACGGTCGTTGACAATCAGCCCCAGCATTTT	CSARTVVDNQPQHF
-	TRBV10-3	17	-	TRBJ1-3	TGTGCCACATCCGACTGGGGCAGGCTAGACTCTGGAAACACCATATATTTT	CATSDWGRLDSGNTIYF
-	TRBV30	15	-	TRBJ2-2	TGTGCCTGGAATTTGGGTAGGGGAGGCGCCGGGGAGCTGTTTTTT	CAWNLGRGGAGELFF
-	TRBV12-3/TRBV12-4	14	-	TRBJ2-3	TGTGCCAGCAGTAATACAGGGTCCGCAGATACGCAGTATTTT	CASSNTGSADTQYF
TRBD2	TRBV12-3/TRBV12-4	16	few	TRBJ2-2	TGTGCCAGCAGTTTCTTAGCGGGTGCGAACACCGGGGAGCTGTTTTTT	CASSFLAGANTGELFF
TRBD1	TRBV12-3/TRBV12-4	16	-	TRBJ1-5	TGTGCCAGCAGCCCCTCGGGACAGGGGATCTACCAGCCCCAGCATTTT	CASSPSGQGIYQPQHF
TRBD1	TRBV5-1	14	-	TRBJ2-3	TGCGCCAGCAGCACAGGACAGGGGCCAGATACGCAGTATTTT	CASSTGQGPDTQYF
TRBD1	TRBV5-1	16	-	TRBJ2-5	TGCGCCAGCAGCTTGAGTGGGACAGGGGGCGAAGAGACCCAGTACTTC	CASSLSGTGGEETQYF
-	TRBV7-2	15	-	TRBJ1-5	TGTGCCAGCAGCCCTACTTGGGGGCGCAATCAGCCCCAGCATTTT	CASSPTWGRNQPQHF
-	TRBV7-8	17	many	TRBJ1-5	TGTGCCAGCAGCATCTCCGGGCACAGGGACAGCAATCAGCCCCAGCATTTT	CASSISGHRDSNQPQHF
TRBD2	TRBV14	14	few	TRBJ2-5	TGTGCCAGCAGCCGAATTAGCGGGGATGAGACCCAGTACTTC	CASSRISGDETQYF
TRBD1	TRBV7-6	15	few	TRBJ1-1	TGTGCCAGCAGCTTAGGGGACAGGGGAAGCACTGAAGCTTTCTTT	CASSLGDRGSTEAFF
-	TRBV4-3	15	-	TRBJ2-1	TGCGCCAGCAGCCAAGGTTTAGAGCGGAACAATGAGCAGTTCTTC	CASSQGLERNNEQFF
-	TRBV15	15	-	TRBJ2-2	TGTGCCACCAGCAGAGATATAGTTCCAACCGGGGAGCTGTTTTTT	CATSRDIVPTGELFF
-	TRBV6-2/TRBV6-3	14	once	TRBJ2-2	TGTGCCAGCAGTTACTCGACCGAGACCGGGGAGCTGTTTTTT	CASSYSTETGELFF
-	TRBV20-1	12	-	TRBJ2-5	TGCAGTGCCAAGGACTGGTTAGAGACCCAGTACTTC	CSAKDWLETQYF
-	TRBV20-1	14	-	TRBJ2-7	TGCAGTGCTAGAATGGACACGAGGGTTAGGGAGCAGTACTTC	CSARMDTRVREQYF
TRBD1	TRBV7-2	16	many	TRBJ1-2	TGTGCCAGCAGCCCTAACAGGGGTGGGGTGGCTGATGGCTACACCTTC	CASSPNRGGVADGYTF
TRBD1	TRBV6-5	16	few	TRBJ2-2	TGTGCCAGCAGTTACTCGCGGGACAGGGGGGACAGGGCGATGTTTTTT	CASSYSRDRGDRAMFF
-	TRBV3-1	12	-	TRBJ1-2	TGTGCCAGCAGCCAAGGCAGGGCTGGCTACACCTTC	CASSQGRAGYTF
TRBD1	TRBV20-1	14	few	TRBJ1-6	TGCAGTGCTGTCGGGACAGCCTATAATTCACCCCTCCACTTT	CSAVGTAYNSPLHF
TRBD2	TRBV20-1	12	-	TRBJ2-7	TGCAGTGCTAGCGGGAGGACCTACGAGCAGTACTTC	CSASGRTYEQYF
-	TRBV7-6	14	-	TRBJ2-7	TGTGCCAGCAGCTTGACAGAGAGCTCCTACGAGCAGTACTTC	CASSLTESSYEQYF
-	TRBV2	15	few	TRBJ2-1	TGTGCCAGCAGTGGTGAAAAGTTTTCCTACAATGAGCAGTTCTTC	CASSGEKFSYNEQFF
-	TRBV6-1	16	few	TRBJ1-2	TGTGCCAGCAGCCCCGGGGGAGGGCGAGCTAACTATGGCTACACCTTC	CASSPGGGRANYGYTF
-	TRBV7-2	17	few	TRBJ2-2	TGTGCCAGCAGCCCGACCGCAGTGGGGGGATACACCGGGGAGCTGTTTTTT	CASSPTAVGGYTGELFF
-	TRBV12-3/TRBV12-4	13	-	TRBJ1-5	TGTGCCAGCAGTTTAGACAGAGGATTCCCCCAGCATTTT	CASSLDRGFPQHF
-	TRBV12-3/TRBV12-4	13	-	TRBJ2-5	TGTGCCAGCAGTCTGGGGACGCGGGAGACCCAGTACTTC	CASSLGTRETQYF
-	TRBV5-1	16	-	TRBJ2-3	TGCGCCAGCAGCTTGGACCCCAGGATCAGCACAGATACGCAGTATTTT	CASSLDPRISTDTQYF
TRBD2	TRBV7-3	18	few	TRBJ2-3	TGTGCCAGCAGCTTAACCCCGGGTAGCGGGTATAGCACAGATACGCAGTATTTT	CASSLTPGSGYSTDTQYF
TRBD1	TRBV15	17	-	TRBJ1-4	TGTGCCACCAGCAGAGACGGACAGGGAGCAACTAATGAAAAACTGTTTTTT	CATSRDGQGATNEKLFF
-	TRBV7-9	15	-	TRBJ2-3	TGTGCCAGCAGCCAGACAGGACTTGCCCCCGATACGCAGTATTTT	CASSQTGLAPDTQYF
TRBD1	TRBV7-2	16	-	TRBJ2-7	TGTGCCAGCAGCTTGAACCGGGACAGACGCTCCTACGAGCAGTACTTC	CASSLNRDRRSYEQYF
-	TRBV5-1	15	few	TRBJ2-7	TGCGCCAGCAGCTTGAATGCCGGGACGGAGTACGAGCAGTACTTC	CASSLNAGTEYEQYF
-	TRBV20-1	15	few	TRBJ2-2	TGCAGTGCTAGGGGTCGATGGGGGAACACCGGGGAGCTGTTTTTT	CSARGRWGNTGELFF
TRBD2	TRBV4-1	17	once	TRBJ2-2	TGCGCCAGCAGCCAAGATCCTATCGGACTAGCGGCCGGGGAGCTGTTTTTT	CASSQDPIGLAAGELFF
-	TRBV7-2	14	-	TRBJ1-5	TGTGCCAGCAGCTTACGGAACCTGGGTCAGCCCCAGCATTTT	CASSLRNLGQPQHF
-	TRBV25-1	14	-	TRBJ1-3	TGTGCCAGCACCCGGGCAGGTGGTAGAAACACCATATATTTT	CASTRAGGRNTIYF
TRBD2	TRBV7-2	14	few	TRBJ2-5	TGTGCCAGCAGCCCGGGACTAGCAGAAGAGACCCAGTACTTC	CASSPGLAEETQYF
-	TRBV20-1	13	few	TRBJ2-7	TGCAGTGCTAGAGATACGGGGCTAGCGGAGCAGTACTTC	CSARDTGLAEQYF
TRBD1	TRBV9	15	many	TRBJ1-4	TGTGCCAGCAGCCCCCACAGGGGCTCTAATGAAAAACTGTTTTTT	CASSPHRGSNEKLFF
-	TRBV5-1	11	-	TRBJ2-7	TGCGCCAGCAGCCGGGGCACGGAGCAGTACTTC	CASSRGTEQYF
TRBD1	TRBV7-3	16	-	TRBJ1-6	TGTGCCAGCAGCTTATTTGGACAGGGGGCAGGTTCACCCCTCCACTTT	CASSLFGQGAGSPLHF
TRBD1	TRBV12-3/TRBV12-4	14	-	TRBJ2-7	TGTGCCAGCAGTCCTCGGGACAGGGTGGGCGAGCAGTACTTC	CASSPRDRVGEQYF
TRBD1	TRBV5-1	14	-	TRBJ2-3	TGCGCCAGCAGCTTGGCAGGGGGCGGTGATACGCAGTATTTT	CASSLAGGGDTQYF
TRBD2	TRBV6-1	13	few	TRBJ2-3	TGTGCCAGCAGAATAGCGGGAGGAGGTACGCAGTATTTT	CASRIAGGGTQYF